This paragraph covers one T cell receptor beta chain sequence. This sample stems from a study of control samples from healthy donors and cancer patients. Measured with immunoSEQ multiplex PCR; TCRdb has only the in-frame clones, and not every one. Altogether 150,000 to 200,000 clones are present, 96% being singletons, with the ten largest covering over 0.9%. Sequencing was carried out using blood. This receptor was obtained from a woman in her thirties in good health.

CDR3 nucleotide sequence: TGTGCCAGCAGCCGAGACAGGGGCGGGAACAATGAGCAGTTCTTC. Translation: CASSRDRGGNNEQFF. This sequence joins TRBV5-6 and TRBJ2-1, with 8 bases that match TRBD1. Germline lookup yields CDR1 SGHDT and CDR2 YYEEEE. V gave up 4 bases and J gave up 5 bases; unmatched junction bases: 8. This CDR3 region has 15 residues. The entire variable domain, with the rest obtained from reference TRBV5-6 and TRBJ2-1, is as follows: DAGVTQSPTHLIKTRGQQVTLRCSPKSGHDTVSWYQQALGQGPQFIFQYYEEEERQRGNFPDRFSGHQFPNYSSELNVNALLLGDSALYLCASSRDRGGNNEQFFGPGTRLTVL.